This entry features one TCR beta chain sequence. The data were obtained in a study of blood T cell repertoires in COVID-19. Overall study: COVID-19 samples from acute and convalescent phases originated in the United States, Italy and Spain. Sample material is recorded as cDNA or gDNA derived from T cells, B-cell-depleted T cells, or PBMCs.

Authors' methods: Estimation of nucleated cell counts relied on the amplification of reference gene primers. Sequenced by immunoSEQ multiplex PCR; TCRdb stores in-frame clones only, minus some. D and trimming come from the DNA, and the V and J calls and clone size come from that table. The sample lists 200,000 to 250,000 clones; about nine tenths were seen once. The CDR3 sequence is 14 residues long. V was shortened by 10 bases and J by 9 bases, with 22 bases between the two germline ends. Germline lookup yields CDR1 SEHNR and CDR2 FQNEAQ (reference sequence). Sequencing input: peripheral blood. The chain links TRBV7-9 to TRBJ2-1; maybe TRBD2 (7 bases). The TCR was taken from a woman in her thirties or forties with acute or convalescent COVID-19. CDR3 coding DNA: TGTGCCACACACGGGGAGGGGGTCCGCGGTGAGCAGTTCTTC. It codes for CATHGEGVRGEQFF. The full variable domain, completed using reference TRBV7-9 and TRBJ2-1, is DTGVSQNPRHKITKRGQNVTFRCDPISEHNRLYWYRQTLGQGPEFLTYFQNEAQLEKSRLLSDRFSAERPKGSFSTLEIQRTEQGDSAMYLCATHGEGVRGEQFFGPGTRLTVL.